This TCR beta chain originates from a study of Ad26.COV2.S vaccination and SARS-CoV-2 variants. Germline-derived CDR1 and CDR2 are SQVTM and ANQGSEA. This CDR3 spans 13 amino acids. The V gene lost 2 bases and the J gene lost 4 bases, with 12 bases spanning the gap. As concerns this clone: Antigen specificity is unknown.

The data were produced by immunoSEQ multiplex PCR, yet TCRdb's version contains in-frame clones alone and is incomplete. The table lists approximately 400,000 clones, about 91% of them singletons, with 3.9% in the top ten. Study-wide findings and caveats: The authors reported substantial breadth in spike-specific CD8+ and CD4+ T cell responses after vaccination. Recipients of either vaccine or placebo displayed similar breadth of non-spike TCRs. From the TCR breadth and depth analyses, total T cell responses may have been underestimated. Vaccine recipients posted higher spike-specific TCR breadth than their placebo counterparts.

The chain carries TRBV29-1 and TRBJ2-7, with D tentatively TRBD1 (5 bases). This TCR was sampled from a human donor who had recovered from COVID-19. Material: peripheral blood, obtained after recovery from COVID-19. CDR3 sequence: CSVEHTSGYEQYF. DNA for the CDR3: TGCAGCGTTGAACACACTTCAGGGTACGAGCAGTACTTC.